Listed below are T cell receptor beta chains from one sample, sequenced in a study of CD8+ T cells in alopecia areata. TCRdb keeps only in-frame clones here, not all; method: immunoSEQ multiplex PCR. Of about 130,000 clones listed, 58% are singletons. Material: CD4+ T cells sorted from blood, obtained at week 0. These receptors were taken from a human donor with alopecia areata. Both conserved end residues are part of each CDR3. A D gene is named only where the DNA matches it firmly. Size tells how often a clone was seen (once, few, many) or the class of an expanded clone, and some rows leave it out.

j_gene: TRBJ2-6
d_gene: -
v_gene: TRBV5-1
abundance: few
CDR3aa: CASSFAVISGANVLTF
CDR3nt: TGCGCCAGCAGCTTTGCCGTCATCTCTGGGGCCAACGTCCTGACTTTC

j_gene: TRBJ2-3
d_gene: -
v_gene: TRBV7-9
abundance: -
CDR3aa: CASSSGTPAPQYF
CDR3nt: TGTGCCAGCAGCTCTGGGACACCGGCCCCGCAGTATTTT

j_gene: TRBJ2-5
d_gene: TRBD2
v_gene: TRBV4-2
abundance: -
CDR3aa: CASSQNSGGAETQYF
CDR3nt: TGTGCCAGCAGCCAGAATAGCGGGGGGGCAGAGACCCAGTACTTC

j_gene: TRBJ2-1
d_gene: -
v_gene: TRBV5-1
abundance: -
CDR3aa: CASRSSSQRTKTYNEQFF
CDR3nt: TGCGCCAGCCGATCATCGTCACAACGGACTAAGACCTACAATGAGCAGTTCTTC

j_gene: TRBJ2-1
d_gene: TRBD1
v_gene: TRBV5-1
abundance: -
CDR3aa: CASSLKGGWNEQFF
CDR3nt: TGCGCCAGCAGCTTGAAAGGGGGCTGGAATGAGCAGTTCTTC

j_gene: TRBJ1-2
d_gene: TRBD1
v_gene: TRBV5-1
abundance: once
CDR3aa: CASSPRQGAHLYGYTF
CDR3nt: TGCGCCAGCAGCCCTCGGCAGGGGGCCCACTTGTATGGCTACACCTTC

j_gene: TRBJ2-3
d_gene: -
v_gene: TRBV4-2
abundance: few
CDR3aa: CASSQDFLASDTQYF
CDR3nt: TGTGCCAGCAGCCAAGATTTCTTAGCTTCAGATACGCAGTATTTT

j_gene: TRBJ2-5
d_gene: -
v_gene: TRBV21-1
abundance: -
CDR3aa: CASSKVGQGGQETQYF
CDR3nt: TGTGCCAGCAGCAAAGTGGGACAGGGGGGCCAAGAGACCCAGTACTTC

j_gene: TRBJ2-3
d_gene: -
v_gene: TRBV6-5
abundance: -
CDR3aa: CASSYSGRGATDTQYF
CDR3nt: TGTGCCAGCAGTTACTCAGGCAGGGGGGCCACAGATACGCAGTATTTT

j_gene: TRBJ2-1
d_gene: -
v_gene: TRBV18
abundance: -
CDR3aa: CASSLPTNEQFF
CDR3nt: TGTGCCAGCTCACTACCGACGAATGAGCAGTTCTTC

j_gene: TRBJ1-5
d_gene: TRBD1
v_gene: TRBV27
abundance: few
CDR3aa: CASSLQGTGGRNQPQHF
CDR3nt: TGTGCCAGCAGTTTACAAGGGACAGGGGGCCGCAATCAGCCCCAGCATTTT

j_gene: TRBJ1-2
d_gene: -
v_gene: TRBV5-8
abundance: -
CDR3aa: CASSYRLRGGKHYGYTF
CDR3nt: TGTGCCAGCAGCTATCGCCTACGGGGGGGTAAACACTATGGCTACACCTTC